The entry below gives a single T cell receptor beta chain sequence along with its context. This entry belongs to a study of blood T cell repertoires in COVID-19. On the study more broadly: COVID-19 samples, acute and convalescent, were from the United States, Italy and Spain.

Here immunoSEQ multiplex PCR was the method, and the copy in TCRdb shows in-frame clones only, minus some. This table has some 130,000 clones, around nine tenths appearing once. CDR3 length: 12 amino acids. Germline loops: CDR1 SQVTM, CDR2 ANQGSEA. The V gene end was trimmed by 4 bases and the J gene end by 9 bases; junction bases not matched to a gene: 5. Seattle enrolled patients during active infection and tracked them longitudinally. The J gene is TRBJ2-5, the V gene TRBV29-1, with 10 bases aligning to TRBD1. The source of this sequence is a man in his 60s with COVID-19, enrolled during active disease. The specimen was peripheral blood. The CDR3 reads CSVAPGTGAQYF. DNA of the CDR3: TGCAGCGTTGCTCCAGGGACAGGGGCCCAGTACTTC.